These T cell receptor beta chains were read from a single sample in a study of CD8 T cells in Susac syndrome. TCRdb re-called the immunoSEQ multiplex PCR reads through MiXCR, storing one row per CDR3 protein. This sample has 95,000 to 150,000 distinct CDR3 sequences, with approximately 96% found just once. Sequenced input: CD4+ T cells from PBMCs. The receptors were sampled from a human donor with Susac syndrome. The CDR3 runs from the conserved cysteine through the conserved F or W. Each record gives: J gene, V gene, D gene, clone size, CDR3 DNA, CDR3 protein. The D gene is left open where the match is weak. Size tells how often a clone was seen (once, few, many) or the class of an expanded clone, and some rows leave it out.

TRBJ2-1	TRBV4-2	TRBD2	-	TGTGCCAGCAGCCAAGACGTTCCAGCGGGAGGGCCCAATGAGCAGTTCTTC	CASSQDVPAGGPNEQFF
TRBJ2-7	TRBV5-1	TRBD2	-	TGCGCCAGCAGCTTGGCAGCGGGAGGGCCCTACGAGCAGTACTTC	CASSLAAGGPYEQYF
TRBJ2-5	TRBV15	-	-	TGTGCCACCAGCAGAGACAGGCGGGAGACCCAGTACTTC	CATSRDRRETQYF
TRBJ2-7	TRBV20-1	TRBD2	-	TGCAGTGCTAGTAGGCTAGCGGGAGAGTACTACGAGCAGTACTTC	CSASRLAGEYYEQYF
TRBJ2-1	TRBV25-1	TRBD2	-	TGTGCCAGCAGTGAACCCCTAGCGGGAGGGATAAATGAGCAGTTCTTC	CASSEPLAGGINEQFF
TRBJ2-1	TRBV10-3	-	-	TGTGCCATCAGTGAAGGGGACCGGACCCAGTACAATGAGCAGTTCTTC	CAISEGDRTQYNEQFF
TRBJ1-5	TRBV7-2	-	-	TGTGCCAGCAGCCCTCAGCGCAATCAGCCCCAGCATTTT	CASSPQRNQPQHF
TRBJ2-3	TRBV20-1	TRBD2	-	TGCAGTGCTACAAACGGACTAGCGGGAGAGTCAGATACGCAGTATTTT	CSATNGLAGESDTQYF
TRBJ2-5	TRBV20-1	-	once	TGCAGTGCTAGAGAACAGGGCTTAGAGACCCAGTACTTC	CSAREQGLETQYF
TRBJ2-7	TRBV20-1	TRBD1	-	TGCAGTGCAGGGGGAGGGACAGGGGTCTACGAGCAGTACTTC	CSAGGGTGVYEQYF
TRBJ1-1	TRBV5-1	-	-	TGCGCCAGCAGCCCCAGGACAGTGAACACTGAAGCTTTCTTT	CASSPRTVNTEAFF
TRBJ2-7	TRBV14	-	-	TGTGCCAGCAGCCGAGGGCAACCGGGGGTCCCTCACGAGCAGTACTTC	CASSRGQPGVPHEQYF
TRBJ1-1	TRBV29-1	-	-	TGCAGCGTTGGCCTTTTGGTTGGGAGCACTGAAGCTTTCTTT	CSVGLLVGSTEAFF
TRBJ2-5	TRBV5-4	-	-	TGTGCCAGCAGCTTGGCAGCAGGGGAAGAGACCCAGTACTTC	CASSLAAGEETQYF
TRBJ2-2	TRBV30	-	-	TGTGCCTGGAGGTGGGCCGGGGAGCTGTTTTTT	CAWRWAGELFF
TRBJ2-1	TRBV2	-	-	TGTGCCAGCAGTGAAAGGGGTATCGTCGATGAGCAGTTCTTC	CASSERGIVDEQFF
TRBJ2-5	TRBV12-3/TRBV12-4	-	once	TGTGCCAGCAGTCATCCCCCGGATGTGGGGACCCAGTACTTC	CASSHPPDVGTQYF
TRBJ1-3	TRBV9	-	once	TGTGCCAGCAGCGTAGGTGGGTTCTCTGGAAACACCATATATTTT	CASSVGGFSGNTIYF
TRBJ2-4	TRBV6-5	TRBD2	once	TGTGCCAGCAAGGCTAGCGGGAGGGAGGACATTCAGTACTTC	CASKASGREDIQYF
TRBJ1-2	TRBV3-1	TRBD1	-	TGTGCCAGCAGCGCTCCGACAGGGAACGCCTATGGCTACACCTTC	CASSAPTGNAYGYTF
TRBJ1-2	TRBV6-1	-	-	TGTGCCAGCAGTGAAGATCAGGGGACTGGGGGCTACACCTTC	CASSEDQGTGGYTF
TRBJ2-7	TRBV5-6	-	-	TGTGCCAGCAGCTTCGGGGGAGAGCAGTACTTC	CASSFGGEQYF
TRBJ2-7	TRBV6-2/TRBV6-3	TRBD2	-	TGTGCCAGTAAACTACAACAGGGACTAGCGGGAGAGCAGTACTTC	CASKLQQGLAGEQYF
TRBJ2-1	TRBV24-1	-	-	TGTGCCACCCCCCCGAGCGGAGGGTGGAATGAGCAGTTCTTC	CATPPSGGWNEQFF
TRBJ2-7	TRBV20-1	TRBD1	once	TGCAGTGCTTCAGCCCGGACAGGGGGGTCCTACGAGCAGTACTTC	CSASARTGGSYEQYF
TRBJ2-7	TRBV29-1	-	-	TGCAGCGTTGTGTTGTCGACAGGCCTTGACGAGCAGTACTTC	CSVVLSTGLDEQYF
TRBJ2-1	TRBV3-1	-	-	TGTGCCAGCAGAGAGGAAGGGGAGGGGGATGAGCAGTTCTTC	CASREEGEGDEQFF
TRBJ2-2	TRBV29-1	TRBD1	-	TGCAGCGTGGAACGGACAGGAAACACCGGGGAGCTGTTTTTT	CSVERTGNTGELFF
TRBJ2-6	TRBV15	-	few	TGTGCCACCAGCAGTAGTGGGGCCAACGTCCTGACTTTC	CATSSSGANVLTF
TRBJ1-2	TRBV20-1	-	-	TGCAGTGCTACGACAGGAACCAACTATGGCTACACCTTC	CSATTGTNYGYTF
TRBJ1-2	TRBV6-2/TRBV6-3	-	few	TGTGCCAGCAGTTCGGGACAACCATATGGCTACACCTTC	CASSSGQPYGYTF
TRBJ2-3	TRBV4-2	-	-	TGTGCCAGCAGCCAAGTAGCGGGACAGCCAGGCACAGATACGCAGTATTTT	CASSQVAGQPGTDTQYF
TRBJ2-5	TRBV14	TRBD2	-	TGTGCCAGCAGCCAAGGCTTCCGGGACTATCAAGAGACCCAGTACTTC	CASSQGFRDYQETQYF
TRBJ2-5	TRBV9	-	-	TGTGCCAGCAGCGTACAGGACCAAGAGACCCAGTACTTC	CASSVQDQETQYF
TRBJ2-1	TRBV9	TRBD1	few	TGTGCCAGCAGTTTGGGACAGCACAATGAGCAGTTCTTC	CASSLGQHNEQFF
TRBJ1-1	TRBV7-9	-	once	TGTGCCAGCAGCCCCTCAGGGAGCACTGAAGCTTTCTTT	CASSPSGSTEAFF